What follows is one T cell receptor beta chain and its context. Some clones are missing from TCRdb's copy, which holds only in-frame ones; the method was immunoSEQ multiplex PCR. The repertoire holds 56,000 or so clones, 65% to 80% seen once, with 3.2% in the top ten. The sample is drawn from a study of radiotherapy plus CTLA-4 blockade in lung cancer. Focal radiation plus CTLA-4 blockade with ipilimumab was administered to patients who had chemo-refractory metastatic non-small-cell lung cancer. The CDR3 sequence is 18 residues long. V was trimmed by 0 bases and J by 6 bases, leaving 25 bases between them. Germline V gene data show CDR1 as SGHRS and CDR2 as YFSETQ.

The receptor was isolated from a human donor with non-small cell lung cancer who had a partial response to radiotherapy plus ipilimumab. The material sequenced was peripheral blood, taken from a patient treated with radiotherapy plus ipilimumab. The gene calls are TRBV5-1 and TRBJ2-7; perhaps TRBD1 as D (5 bases). The CDR3 loop reads CASSLGPGRGQGKGEQYF. CDR3 nucleotide sequence: TGCGCCAGCAGCTTGGGGCCCGGCCGCGGTCAGGGTAAGGGCGAGCAGTACTTC. The variable domain in full, with the rest retrieved from reference TRBV5-1 and TRBJ2-7, is KAGVTQTPRYLIKTRGQQVTLSCSPISGHRSVSWYQQTPGQGLQFLFEYFSETQRNKGNFPGRFSGRQFSNSRSEMNVSTLELGDSALYLCASSLGPGRGQGKGEQYFGPGTRLTVT.